This T cell receptor (beta chain) was recorded in a study of blood T cell repertoires in COVID-19. Study-level background: The United States, Italy and Spain provided the acute and convalescent COVID-19 samples. Nucleic acid was either cDNA or gDNA, and it came from T cells, B-cell-depleted T cells, or PBMCs.

Trimming removed 6 bases from V and 8 bases from J; junction bases left unmatched: 4. CDR1 is SGHNT and CDR2 is YYREEE in the germline V gene (reference sequence). CDR3 length equals 14 residues. In the authors' methods: Reference gene primer amplification gave nucleated cell count estimates. The repertoire was sequenced with immunoSEQ multiplex PCR; TCRdb's copy has only in-frame clones and lacks some. Clone size and V and J calls were adopted from that table, with D and trimming inferred from the DNA. Seen here are about 230,000 clones, around 80% observed once, and the top ten hold around 27%. The sequence was collected from a man aged 35 to 55 with acute or convalescent COVID-19. V gene TRBV5-4 combines with J gene TRBJ2-1; 14 bases line up with TRBD2. Sequenced sample: peripheral blood. For the CDR3, the DNA is TGTGCCAGCACTCAGACTAGCGGGAGGGATGAGCAGTTCTTC. Translating gives CASTQTSGRDEQFF.